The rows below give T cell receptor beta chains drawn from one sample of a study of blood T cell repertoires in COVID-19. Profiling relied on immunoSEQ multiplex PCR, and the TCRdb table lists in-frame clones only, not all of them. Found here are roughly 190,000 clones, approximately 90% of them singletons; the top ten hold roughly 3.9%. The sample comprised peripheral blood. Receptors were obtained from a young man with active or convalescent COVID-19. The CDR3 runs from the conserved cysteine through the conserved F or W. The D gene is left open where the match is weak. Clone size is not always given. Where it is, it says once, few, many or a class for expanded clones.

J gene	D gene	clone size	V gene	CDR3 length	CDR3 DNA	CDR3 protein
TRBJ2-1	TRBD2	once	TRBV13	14	TGTGCCAGCAGCTTAGCTAGCGGGAGTGATGAGCAGTTCTTC	CASSLASGSDEQFF
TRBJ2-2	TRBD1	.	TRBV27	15	TGTGCCAGCAGTTTAGTACGACAGGGGCCCGGGGAGCTGTTTTTT	CASSLVRQGPGELFF
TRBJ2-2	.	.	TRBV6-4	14	TGTGCCAGCAGTGAGGGGGCCTTTTCCGGGGAGCTGTTTTTT	CASSEGAFSGELFF
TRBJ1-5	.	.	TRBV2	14	TGTGCCAGCAGTGAAGCGCTCAGGGATCAGCCCCAGCATTTT	CASSEALRDQPQHF
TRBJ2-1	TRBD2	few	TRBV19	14	TGTGCCAGTAGACTAGCGATCCAAATCAATGAGCAGTTCTTC	CASRLAIQINEQFF
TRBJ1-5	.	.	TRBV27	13	TGTGCCAGCAGTTATATCGGGGGGATGGCCCAGCATTTT	CASSYIGGMAQHF
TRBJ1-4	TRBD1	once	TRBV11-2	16	TGTGCCAGCAGCTTAGGGTCAGGGGGCGTCGGTGAAAAACTGTTTTTT	CASSLGSGGVGEKLFF
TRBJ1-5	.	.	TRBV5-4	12	TGTGCCAGCAGCTCTGGAGATCAGCCCCAGCATTTT	CASSSGDQPQHF
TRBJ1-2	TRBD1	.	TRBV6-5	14	TGTGCCAGCAGTTACGGAACAGGGGCTTTAAGCTACACCTTC	CASSYGTGALSYTF
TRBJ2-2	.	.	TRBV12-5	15	TGTGCTAGTGGTTTGAACTTTCCGAACACCGGGGAGCTGTTTTTT	CASGLNFPNTGELFF
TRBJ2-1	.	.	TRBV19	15	TGTGCCAGTACCTTACGCGGGGCCGTTTACAATGAGCAGTTCTTC	CASTLRGAVYNEQFF
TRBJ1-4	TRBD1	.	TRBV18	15	TGTGCCAGCTCACCCCGGGACAGCTCTAATGAAAAACTGTTTTTT	CASSPRDSSNEKLFF
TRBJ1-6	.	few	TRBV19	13	TGTGCTACAGGGTGGGCAGCAACTTCACCCCTCCACTTT	CATGWAATSPLHF
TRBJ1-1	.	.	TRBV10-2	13	TGCGCCAGCCTCCCCGGGGAAGCAGGATATGCTTTCTTT	CASLPGEAGYAFF
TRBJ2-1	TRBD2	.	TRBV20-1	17	TGCAGTGCTAGTTCCCTAGCGGGCGTTACAATCTACAATGAGCAGTTCTTC	CSASSLAGVTIYNEQFF
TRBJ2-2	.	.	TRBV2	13	TGTGCCAGCTTCCTCTCCAGGGCCGGGGAGCTGTTTTTT	CASFLSRAGELFF
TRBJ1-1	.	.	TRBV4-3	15	TGCGCCAGCAGCCAGGAAACGGGGTTTAACACTGAAGCTTTCTTT	CASSQETGFNTEAFF
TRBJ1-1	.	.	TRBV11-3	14	TGTGCCAGCAGCTTAGATGTGGGGCAGGGTCTGGCTTTCTTT	CASSLDVGQGLAFF
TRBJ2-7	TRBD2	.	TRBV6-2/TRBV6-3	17	TGTGCCAGCAGCGGGGGACTAGCGGGAGGCCCAGCATACGAGCAGTACTTC	CASSGGLAGGPAYEQYF
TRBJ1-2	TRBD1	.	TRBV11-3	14	TGTGCCAGCAGCTTAGATGGGACAGGCTATGGCTACACCTTC	CASSLDGTGYGYTF
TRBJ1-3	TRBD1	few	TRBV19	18	TGTGCCAGTAGTCCTCCTCCGAGGACAGGAGTCTCTGGAAACACCATATATTTT	CASSPPPRTGVSGNTIYF
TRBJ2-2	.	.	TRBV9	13	TGTGCCAGCAGCGAGGGGACTTCCGGGGAGCTGTTTTTT	CASSEGTSGELFF
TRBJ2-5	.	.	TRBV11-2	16	TGTGCCAGCAGCTTACTAGGGGGGGGAAGGCAAGAGACCCAGTACTTC	CASSLLGGGRQETQYF